These 22 T cell receptor beta chains originate from one sample sequenced in a study of CD8+CD57+ T cells in acquired aplastic anemia. Selection for sequencing was limited to patients who had shown CD8+CD57+ cell expansion by flow cytometry. Researchers used genomic DNA as the template to profile TCR beta VDJ and CDR3. TCRdb re-called the reads with MiXCR, one entry per CDR3 protein. The table shows a few hundred thousand distinct CDR3 sequences, with around 30% occurring only once. Input material: sorted CD4+, CD8+, or CD8+CD57+ T cells (not recorded which) from PBMCs. Every receptor here comes from a human donor with aplastic anemia.

This clonotype was picked up a small number of times. The V call is TRBV29-1, the J call TRBJ2-7; D could derive from TRBD1 or TRBD2 (6 bases each). Germline values: CDR1 SQVTM, CDR2 ANQGSEA. Trimming cost V 7 bases and J 3 bases, with 22 bases left between them. This CDR3 region has 15 residues. CDR3 sequence: CSALGGGDKGYEQYF. In nucleotides, the CDR3 is TGCAGCGCGTTGGGGGGTGGGGACAAGGGCTACGAGCAGTACTTC.

Ten or more counts support this clonotype. The chain recombines TRBV20-1 with TRBJ2-7, with TRBD2 as a possible D gene (5 bases). V shed 0 bases and J shed 1 base, with 13 bases lying between them. In germline, CDR1 is DFQATT, CDR2 SNEGSKA (reference sequence). The CDR3 totals 15 residues. In nucleotides, the CDR3 is TGCAGTGCTAGAGATTTTGCTCTAGCATCCTACGAGCAGTACTTC. Its translation is CSARDFALASYEQYF.

This clonotype was seen many times. The J gene is TRBJ1-6, the V gene TRBV7-8; D call uncertain. The CDR3 consists of 16 residues. Trimming took 3 bases from V and 0 from J, leaving 9 bases between them. The V gene's germline CDR1 is SGHVS and CDR2 FQNEAQ. The CDR3 protein is CASSFRTSSYNSPLHF. The DNA of the CDR3 is TGTGCCAGCAGCTTTAGGACGAGCTCCTATAATTCACCCCTCCACTTT.

The sample holds a few counts of this clonotype. As DNA, the CDR3 is TGCGCCAGCAGCTTGGGGGCGCATCTGGACACTGAAGCTTTCTTT. Its protein product is CASSLGAHLDTEAFF. The gene calls are TRBV5-1 and TRBJ1-1; D uncertain. V dropped 0 bases and J dropped 3 bases, with 12 bases sitting between them. This CDR3 has 15 residues. Germline loops: CDR1 SGHRS, CDR2 YFSETQ.

This chain connects TRBV29-1 to TRBJ2-6, with D perhaps matching TRBD1 (5 bases). Germline lookup yields CDR1 SQVTM and CDR2 ANQGSEA. V was trimmed by 6 bases and J by 1 base, leaving 13 bases between them. This CDR3 spans 15 amino acids. The DNA of the CDR3 is TGCAGCGTCTTCCTTCAGGGATCTGGGGCCAACGTCCTGACTTTC. This sequence encodes CSVFLQGSGANVLTF.

The chain has TRBV2 and TRBJ2-7; maybe TRBD2 (7 bases). The V and J ends lost 6 bases and 5 bases respectively, with 20 bases between them. Germline values: CDR1 SNHLY, CDR2 FYNNEI. The CDR3 has 15 amino acids. The DNA for the CDR3 is TGTGCCAGCAGGGTGGGGGGCGGGAGCTGGAACGAGCAGTACTTC. It is translated as CASRVGGGSWNEQYF.

This clonotype was observed at least ten times. V gene TRBV19 combines with J gene TRBJ1-1; D gene unclear. In germline, CDR1 is LNHDA, CDR2 SQIVND (reference sequence). This CDR3 is 13 amino acids long. The V end lost 5 bases, the J end lost 0 bases, and 7 bases lay between the germline ends. The CDR3 sequence is CASSRTVNTEAFF. CDR3 sequence (DNA): TGTGCCAGTAGTCGGACCGTGAACACTGAAGCTTTCTTT.

Many counts were recorded for this clonotype. The genes are TRBV9 and TRBJ2-7; D call uncertain. The CDR3 spans 15 residues. V dropped 4 bases and J dropped 7 bases, with 21 bases sitting between them. Per germline, CDR1 SGDLS and CDR2 YYNGEE. DNA for the CDR3: TGTGCCAGCAGCTCAATGACCAGCCCAGTGGGGGAGCAGTACTTC. Protein: CASSSMTSPVGEQYF.

The chain couples TRBV9 to TRBJ2-6; tentative D call: TRBD2 (5 bases). The CDR3 is 15 amino acids. Germline-derived CDR1 and CDR2 are SGDLS and YYNGEE. V dropped 6 bases and J dropped 4 bases, with 14 bases sitting between them. Here the CDR3 DNA reads TGTGCCAGCAATAAGGGAGAGGCCGGGGCCAACGTCCTGACTTTC. Its translation is CASNKGEAGANVLTF.

This clonotype was seen a handful of times. V is TRBV6-1 and J is TRBJ1-5; D may be TRBD1 (5 bases). The CDR3 spans 13 residues. Germline V lookup: CDR1 MNHNS, CDR2 SASEGT. V lost 7 bases and J lost 6, with 13 bases in between. CDR3 coding DNA: TGTGCCAGCAAGGTGGACAATGTTCAGCCCCAGCATTTT. Its protein is CASKVDNVQPQHF.

A word on this clonotype: With a much larger clone just one base away, this may be a read error. The missing conserved phenylalanine or tryptophan at the end of this CDR3 makes a read error likely. This chain connects TRBV20-1 to TRBJ2-7; D might be TRBD2 (7 bases). V dropped 2 bases and J dropped 1 base, with 12 bases sitting between them. This CDR3 spans 14 amino acids. Germline V lookup: CDR1 DFQATT, CDR2 SNEGSKA (reference sequence). CDR3 bases: TGCAGTGCTAGAAGCCGGGGGGCGTCCTACGAGCAGTACCTC. It translates to CSARSRGASYEQYL.

This clonotype was recorded at least ten times. V gene TRBV9 combines with J gene TRBJ2-5, with D tentatively TRBD1 (6 bases). The CDR3 extends over 14 amino acids. V was shortened by 6 bases and J by 1 base, with 13 bases between the two germline ends. Germline CDR1 is SGDLS and CDR2 is YYNGEE. CDR3 DNA sequence: TGTGCCAGCACCCAGGGGCTAAGCCAAGAGACCCAGTACTTC. Amino acids: CASTQGLSQETQYF.

The chain is built from TRBV5-1 and TRBJ1-1, with D possibly being TRBD1 (5 bases). Germline loops: CDR1 SGHRS, CDR2 YFSETQ. The CDR3 spans 16 residues. Trimming stripped 0 bases from V and 6 bases from J, with 18 bases between. Here the CDR3 DNA reads TGCGCCAGCAGCTTGGCAATCAGGGCGAGGAAGTCTGAAGCTTTCTTT. Encoded protein: CASSLAIRARKSEAFF. Full variable domain (rest looked up from reference TRBV5-1 and TRBJ1-1): KAGVTQTPRYLIKTRGQQVTLSCSPISGHRSVSWYQQTPGQGLQFLFEYFSETQRNKGNFPGRFSGRQFSNSRSEMNVSTLELGDSALYLCASSLAIRARKSEAFFGQGTRLTVV.

The CDR3 sequence: CASSLYPVYEQYF. The CDR3 DNA reads TGTGCCAGCAGTTTGTATCCGGTCTACGAGCAGTACTTC. The V gene is TRBV28, the J gene TRBJ2-7, with D unresolved. Germline V gene lookup returns CDR1 MDHEN and CDR2 SYDVKM. This CDR3 spans 13 amino acids. V lost 3 bases, J lost 3 bases, and 9 bases lay in between.

This chain connects TRBV10-3 to TRBJ2-3; possible D gene TRBD1, 6 bases. The CDR3 spans 15 residues. Germline-derived CDR1 and CDR2 are ENHRY and SYGVKD. Trimming took off 0 bases at V and 11 bases at J, with 18 bases between the two ends. CDR3 loop: CAISESGAGTGEQYF. DNA for the CDR3: TGTGCCATCAGTGAGTCGGGGGCGGGCACCGGGGAGCAGTATTTT.

On this clonotype: Relative to the germline gene, one junction end is altered; a read error may explain this. The rearrangement links TRBV24-1 to TRBJ2-1, with D possibly TRBD2 on 6 matching bases. Germline loops: CDR1 KGHDR, CDR2 SFDVKD. CDR3 size: 11 residues. DNA for the CDR3: TGTGCCACCAGTGTGGGCGGGGAGCAGCTCTTC. Amino acid sequence: CATSVGGEQLF.

The chain employs TRBV10-3 and TRBJ2-3; the D gene is possibly TRBD1 (6 bases). The CDR3 has 14 residues. V was cut by 0 bases and J by 4 bases, with 8 bases left in between. Germline V gene data show CDR1 as ENHRY and CDR2 as SYGVKD. DNA for the CDR3: TGTGCCATCAGTGAGTCGGGGGCCGCAGATACGCAGTATTTT. Translated: CAISESGAADTQYF.

The gene calls are TRBV29-1 and TRBJ1-1, with TRBD1 as a possible D gene (6 bases). Trimming left V 6 bases short and J 7 bases short, with 15 bases between. CDR1 and CDR2 (germline): SQVTM, ANQGSEA. CDR3 length equals 12 residues. CDR3 DNA: TGCAGCGTCGCCGGACAGACCAATGAAGCTTTCTTT. Translated: CSVAGQTNEAFF.

This clonotype has only a few counts. The genes are TRBV25-1 and TRBJ2-5; D remains unclear. In germline, CDR1 is MGHDK, CDR2 SYGVNS. This CDR3 contains 15 residues. The V gene lost 5 bases and the J gene lost 5 bases, with 18 bases spanning the gap. The CDR3 bases are TGTGCCAGCAGTAAAAACGGAAAGGGATGGGAGACCCAGTACTTC. Translation gives CASSKNGKGWETQYF.

Worth noting for this clonotype: Without the conserved terminal phenylalanine or tryptophan, this CDR3 likely stems from a read error. The limits of the CDR3 on the DNA are not certain, so only TCRdb's listed CDR3 is given. J is TRBJ1-6 and V is TRBV24-1. The CDR3 has 8 amino acids, counting both end residues. CDR1 is KGHDR and CDR2 is SFDVKD in the germline V gene. The CDR3 is CATSDPQR.

This clonotype has at least ten counts. The chain carries TRBV19 and TRBJ1-5, with D perhaps TRBD1 (5 bases). CDR1 LNHDA and CDR2 SQIVND come from the germline V gene (reference sequence). V gave up 9 bases and J gave up 0 bases, with 18 bases separating them. This CDR3 spans 16 amino acids. The CDR3 loop reads CASLPGGRYSNQPQHF. In nucleotides, the CDR3 is TGTGCCAGCTTACCCGGGGGACGGTATAGCAATCAGCCCCAGCATTTT.

The rearrangement uses TRBV2 and TRBJ1-2, with 9 bases fitting TRBD1. The CDR3 covers 13 residues. The J segment lost 8 bases and the V segment lost 8 bases, leaving 9 bases of the junction unmatched. Looked up from germline, CDR1 is SNHLY and CDR2 is FYNNEI. The CDR3 bases are TGTGCCAGCCTTCGACAGGGGGTAGGGGGCTACACCTTC. Amino acid sequence: CASLRQGVGGYTF.